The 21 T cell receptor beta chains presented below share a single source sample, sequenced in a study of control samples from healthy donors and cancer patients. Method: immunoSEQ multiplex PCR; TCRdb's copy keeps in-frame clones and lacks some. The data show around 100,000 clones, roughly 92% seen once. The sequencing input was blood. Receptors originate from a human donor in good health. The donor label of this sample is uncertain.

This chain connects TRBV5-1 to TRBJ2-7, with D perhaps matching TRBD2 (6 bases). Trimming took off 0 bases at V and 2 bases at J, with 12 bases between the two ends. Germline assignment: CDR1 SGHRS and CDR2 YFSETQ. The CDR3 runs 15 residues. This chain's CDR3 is CASSLVGGTPYEQYF. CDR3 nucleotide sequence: TGCGCCAGCAGCTTGGTGGGGGGTACCCCCTACGAGCAGTACTTC.

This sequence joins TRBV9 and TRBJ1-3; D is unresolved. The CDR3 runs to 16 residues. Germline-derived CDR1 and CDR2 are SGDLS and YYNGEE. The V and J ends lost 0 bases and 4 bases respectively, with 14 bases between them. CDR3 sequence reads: CASSVGLGPDGNTIYF. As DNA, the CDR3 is TGTGCCAGCAGCGTAGGGTTGGGTCCGGACGGAAACACCATATATTTT. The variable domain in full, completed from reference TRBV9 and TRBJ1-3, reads DSGVTQTPKHLITATGQRVTLRCSPRSGDLSVYWYQQSLDQGLQFLIQYYNGEERAKGNILERFSAQQFPDLHSELNLSSLELGDSALYFCASSVGLGPDGNTIYFGEGSWLTVV.

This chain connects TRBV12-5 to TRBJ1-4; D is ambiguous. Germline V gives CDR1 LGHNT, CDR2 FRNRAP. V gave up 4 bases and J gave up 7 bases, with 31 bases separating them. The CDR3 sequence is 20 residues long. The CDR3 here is CASGYKLQTPNLRGIEKLFF. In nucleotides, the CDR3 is TGTGCTAGTGGTTATAAACTTCAAACCCCCAACCTCCGTGGGATTGAAAAACTGTTTTTT.

The CDR3 spells CASKASGGRMETQYF. In DNA form, the CDR3 reads TGTGCCAGCAAAGCGAGCGGGGGGCGTATGGAGACCCAGTACTTC. The chain is built from TRBV6-5 and TRBJ2-5; 9 bases align to TRBD2. The CDR3 consists of 15 residues. V trimming: 7 bases; J trimming: 5 bases; junction bases outside the gene matches: 11. Looked up from germline, CDR1 is MNHEY and CDR2 is SVGAGI.

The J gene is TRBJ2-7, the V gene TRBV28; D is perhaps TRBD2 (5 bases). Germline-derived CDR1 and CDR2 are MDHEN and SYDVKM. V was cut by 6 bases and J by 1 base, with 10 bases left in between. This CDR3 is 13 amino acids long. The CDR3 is CASSHEGSYEQYF. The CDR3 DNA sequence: TGTGCCAGCAGCCACGAGGGATCCTACGAGCAGTACTTC.

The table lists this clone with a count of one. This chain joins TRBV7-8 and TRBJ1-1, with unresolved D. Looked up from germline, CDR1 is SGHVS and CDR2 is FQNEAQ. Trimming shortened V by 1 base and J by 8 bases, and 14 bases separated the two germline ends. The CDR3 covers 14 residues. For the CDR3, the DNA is TGTGCCAGCAGCTTAGGGGCAGGTGCCCAAGAAGCTTTCTTT. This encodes CASSLGAGAQEAFF.

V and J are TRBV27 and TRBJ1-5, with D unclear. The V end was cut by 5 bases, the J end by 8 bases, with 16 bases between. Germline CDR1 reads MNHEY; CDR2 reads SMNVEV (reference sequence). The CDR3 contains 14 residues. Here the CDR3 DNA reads TGTGCCAGCAGTCCGCCCCCAGGAGGTGAGCCCCAGCATTTT. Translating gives CASSPPPGGEPQHF.

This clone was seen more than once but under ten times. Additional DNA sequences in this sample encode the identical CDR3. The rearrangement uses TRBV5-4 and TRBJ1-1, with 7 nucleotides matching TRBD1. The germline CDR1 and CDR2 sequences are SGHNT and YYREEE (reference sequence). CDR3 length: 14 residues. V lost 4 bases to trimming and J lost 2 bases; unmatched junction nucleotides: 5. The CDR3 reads CASSRGQSNTEAFF. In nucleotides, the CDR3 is TGTGCCAGCAGCCGGGGACAGTCAAACACTGAAGCTTTCTTT. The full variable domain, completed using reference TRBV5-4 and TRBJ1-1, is ETGVTQSPTHLIKTRGQQVTLRCSSQSGHNTVSWYQQALGQGPQFIFQYYREEENGRGNFPPRFSGLQFPNYSSELNVNALELDDSALYLCASSRGQSNTEAFFGQGTRLTVV.

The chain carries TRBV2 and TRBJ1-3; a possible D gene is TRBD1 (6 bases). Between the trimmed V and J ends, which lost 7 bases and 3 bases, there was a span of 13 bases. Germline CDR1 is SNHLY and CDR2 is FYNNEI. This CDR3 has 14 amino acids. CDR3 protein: CASTPGAHGNTIYF. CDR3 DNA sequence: TGTGCCAGCACCCCAGGGGCTCATGGAAACACCATATATTTT.

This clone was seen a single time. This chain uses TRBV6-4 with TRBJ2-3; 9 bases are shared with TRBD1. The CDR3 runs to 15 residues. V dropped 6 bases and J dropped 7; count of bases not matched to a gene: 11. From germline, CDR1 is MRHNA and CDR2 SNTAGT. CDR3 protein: CASSEGQGHHHTQYF. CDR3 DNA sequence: TGTGCCAGCAGCGAGGGACAGGGCCATCATCATACGCAGTATTTT.

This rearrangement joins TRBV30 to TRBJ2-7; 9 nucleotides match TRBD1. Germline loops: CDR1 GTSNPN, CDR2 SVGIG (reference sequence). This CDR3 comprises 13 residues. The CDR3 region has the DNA TGTGCCTGGAGCGATACGCGGACAGGGGCATTGGTGGTC. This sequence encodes CAWSDTRTGALVV.

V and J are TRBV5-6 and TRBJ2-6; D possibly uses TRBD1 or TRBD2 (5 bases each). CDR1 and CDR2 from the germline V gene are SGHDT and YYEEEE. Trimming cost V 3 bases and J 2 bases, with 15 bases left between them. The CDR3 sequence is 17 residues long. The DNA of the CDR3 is TGTGCCAGCAGCTCAGGACTCCTGGGGCCTGGGGCCAACGTCCTGACTTTC. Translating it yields CASSSGLLGPGANVLTF.

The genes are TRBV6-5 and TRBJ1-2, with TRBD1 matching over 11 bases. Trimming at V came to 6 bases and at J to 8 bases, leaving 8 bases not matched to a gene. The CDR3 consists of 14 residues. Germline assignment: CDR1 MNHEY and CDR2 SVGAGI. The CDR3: CASSLGQGATGYTF. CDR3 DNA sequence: TGTGCCAGCAGCCTAGGACAGGGGGCGACCGGCTACACCTTC.

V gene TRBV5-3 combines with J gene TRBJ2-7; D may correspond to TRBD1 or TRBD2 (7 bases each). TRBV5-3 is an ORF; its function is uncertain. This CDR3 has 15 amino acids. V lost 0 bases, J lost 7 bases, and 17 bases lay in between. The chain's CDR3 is CARSLGEGQTPEQYV. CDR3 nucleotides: TGTGCCAGAAGCTTGGGGGAGGGACAGACCCCGGAGCAGTACGTC.

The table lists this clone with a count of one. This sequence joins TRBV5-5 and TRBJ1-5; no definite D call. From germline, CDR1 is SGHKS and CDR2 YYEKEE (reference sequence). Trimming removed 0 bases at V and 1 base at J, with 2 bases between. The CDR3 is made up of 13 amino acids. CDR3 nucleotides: TGTGCCAGCAGCTTGGTCAGCAATCAGCCCCAGCATTTT. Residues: CASSLVSNQPQHF.

CDR3 region: CSVASAQETQYF. CDR3 DNA: TGCAGCGTTGCGTCAGCACAAGAGACCCAGTACTTC. The chain recombines TRBV29-1 with TRBJ2-5; no firm D call. The V end lost 4 bases, the J end lost 2 bases, and 8 bases lay between the germline ends. The CDR3 contains 12 residues. Germline V gives CDR1 SQVTM, CDR2 ANQGSEA. The full variable domain, completed using reference TRBV29-1 and TRBJ2-5, is SAVISQKPSRDICQRGTSLTIQCQVDSQVTMMFWYRQQPGQSLTLIATANQGSEATYESGFVIDKFPISRPNLTFSTLTVSNMSPEDSSIYLCSVASAQETQYFGPGTRLLVL.

The CDR3 here is CASSFKDLIFTEAFF. For the CDR3, the DNA is TGTGCCAGCAGCTTTAAGGACCTGATTTTCACTGAAGCTTTCTTT. V and J are TRBV5-6 and TRBJ1-1; no definite D call. The germline gives CDR1 SGHDT, CDR2 YYEEEE. The CDR3 consists of 15 residues. V lost 2 bases and J 4 bases, leaving 15 bases between the germline ends. Combining the CDR3 with reference TRBV5-6 and TRBJ1-1 gives the whole variable domain DAGVTQSPTHLIKTRGQQVTLRCSPKSGHDTVSWYQQALGQGPQFIFQYYEEEERQRGNFPDRFSGHQFPNYSSELNVNALLLGDSALYLCASSFKDLIFTEAFFGQGTRLTVV.

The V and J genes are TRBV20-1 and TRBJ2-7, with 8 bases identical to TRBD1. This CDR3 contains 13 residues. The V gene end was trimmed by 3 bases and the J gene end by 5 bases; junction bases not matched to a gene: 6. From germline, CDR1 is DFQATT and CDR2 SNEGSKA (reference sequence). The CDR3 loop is CSASTGQGHEQYV. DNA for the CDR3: TGCAGTGCTAGTACCGGACAGGGCCACGAGCAGTACGTC.

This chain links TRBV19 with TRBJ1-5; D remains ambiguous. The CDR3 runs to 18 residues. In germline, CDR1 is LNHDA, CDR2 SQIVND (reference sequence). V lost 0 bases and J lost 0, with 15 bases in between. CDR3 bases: TGTGCCAGTAGTATAGATCTATCAGCTCTCTATAGCAATCAGCCCCAGCATTTT. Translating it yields CASSIDLSALYSNQPQHF.

The CDR3 sequence is CASSIRGQGNYGYTF. CDR3 sequence (DNA): TGTGCCAGTAGTATACGTGGACAGGGTAACTATGGCTACACCTTC. The chain carries TRBV19 and TRBJ1-2; 8 bases agree with TRBD1. CDR3 length: 15 amino acids. Germline V lookup: CDR1 LNHDA, CDR2 SQIVND (reference sequence). V lost 2 bases, J lost 1 base, and 3 bases stayed unmatched.

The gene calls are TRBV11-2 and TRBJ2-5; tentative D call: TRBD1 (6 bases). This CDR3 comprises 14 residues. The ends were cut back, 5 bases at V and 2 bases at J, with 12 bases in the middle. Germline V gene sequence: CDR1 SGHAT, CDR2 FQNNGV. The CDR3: CASSITGPQETQYF. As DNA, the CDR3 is TGTGCCAGCAGCATCACAGGGCCTCAAGAGACCCAGTACTTC.